Detailed here is one TCR beta chain. The record originates from a study of T cell changes during pregnancy in multiple sclerosis. The CDR3 runs 16 residues. Germline CDR1 reads ENHRY; CDR2 reads SYGVKD. Unmatched junction bases numbered 5, after V lost 0 bases and J lost 5 bases. Using immunoSEQ multiplex PCR, the repertoire was profiled, and TCRdb retains in-frame clones only, with some absent. The repertoire holds 30,000 to 40,000 clones, 85% to 95% seen once, with about 8.3% in the top ten. The rearrangement links TRBV10-3 to TRBJ2-2; 8 nucleotides line up with TRBD2. The sample in question was CD8+ T cells from peripheral blood mononuclear cells, obtained in the third trimester of pregnancy. This sequence originates from a female donor with multiple sclerosis, enrolled in a pregnancy study. This chain's CDR3 is CAISESVVAGTGELFF. DNA of the CDR3: TGTGCCATCAGTGAGTCCGTAGTAGCGGGGACCGGGGAGCTGTTTTTT.